This TCR beta chain derives from a study of post-analysis software for immune sequencing data. Study-wide points: The normalized Chao1 diversity of multiple sclerosis patients was significantly lower than that of controls. TRBV5-6, TRBV5-1 and TRBV20-1 were among 4 or 5 TRBV segments more frequent in patients than controls.

Unique molecular identifiers were built into the TCR beta cDNA libraries. The source material, 1 to 10 million T cells, gave rise to 400,000 to 550,000 cDNA molecules. TCRdb processed the PCR reads anew with MiXCR; each CDR3 protein has one entry. The data show roughly 800,000 distinct CDR3 sequences, 46% seen once. Germline loops: CDR1 MNHEY, CDR2 SVGEGT. V was clipped by 3 bases and J by 6 bases, with 9 bases between them. The CDR3 consists of 13 residues. This clonotype was found a few times. Its target is not known. The sample taken for sequencing was blood. This receptor was obtained from a girl under 18 with multiple sclerosis. This chain links TRBV6-2 or TRBV6-3 with TRBJ2-1; D is perhaps TRBD2 (6 bases). The CDR3 spells CASSYGGANEQFF. The DNA for the CDR3 is TGTGCCAGCAGTTATGGAGGGGCCAATGAGCAGTTCTTC.